Sequencing of this T cell receptor beta chain was carried out in a study of blood T cell repertoires in COVID-19. About the research overall: Acute and convalescent COVID-19 samples came from the United States, Italy and Spain. T cells, B-cell-depleted T cells, or PBMCs provided the cDNA or gDNA that served as material.

Original methodology: Amplifying reference gene primers gave estimates of nucleated cell counts. Repertoires were generated with immunoSEQ multiplex PCR, while TCRdb's copy carries only in-frame clones and drops some. That table gives V, J and clone size, and the DNA gave D and trimming. This table has 250,000 to 400,000 clones, more than 75% appearing once. The sequence was collected from a man aged 60-69 years who had recovered from COVID-19. Material: PBMCs or T cells enriched from blood (not recorded which).

The CDR3 nucleotides read TGCGCCAGCAGCTTGGCCGCGTGGGCGCGGAACACTGAAGCTTTCTTT. This codes for CASSLAAWARNTEAFF. The rearrangement joins TRBV5-1 to TRBJ1-1; D gene uncertain. Germline CDR1 reads SGHRS; CDR2 reads YFSETQ. This CDR3 region has 16 residues. The V gene lost 0 bases and the J gene lost 1 base, with 13 bases spanning the gap.